Listed below are T cell receptor beta chains from one sample, sequenced in a study of T-cell reconstitution after alpha-beta-depleted transplantation in children. In TCRdb, the PCR reads were re-called with MiXCR into one record per CDR3 protein. This table has approximately 99,000 distinct CDR3 sequences, 5% to 8% appearing once. Sequenced here: PBMCs, mostly from graft donor cells, sampled 360 days after TCRalphabeta/CD19-depleted stem cell transplant. Receptors were obtained from a male patient between 2 and 15 years old who had a stem cell transplant for acute lymphoblastic leukemia, so the T cells may come from the graft donor. Each CDR3 is given with its conserved first and last residue. The order of the fields is J gene, D gene, V gene, clone size, CDR3 protein, CDR3 DNA. A D gene is named only where the DNA matches it firmly. The size entry is marked missing in some rows and otherwise reads once, few, many or a size class.

>TRBJ2-7|TRBD2|TRBV6-5|many
CASSYGTSSYEQYF
TGTGCCAGCAGTTACGGGACTAGCTCCTACGAGCAGTACTTC
>TRBJ2-1|NA|TRBV7-3|many
CASSLTGVSYNEQFF
TGTGCCAGCAGCTTAACGGGAGTCTCCTACAATGAGCAGTTCTTC
>TRBJ2-5|NA|TRBV11-2|many
CASSQGLETQYF
TGTGCCAGCAGCCAGGGTTTGGAGACCCAGTACTTC
>TRBJ1-2|NA|TRBV5-8|many
CASSLDSGTFYGYTF
TGTGCCAGCAGCTTGGATTCGGGAACTTTTTATGGCTACACCTTC
>TRBJ1-2|TRBD1|TRBV7-8|many
CASSEGQGLNYGYTF
TGTGCCAGCAGCGAAGGACAGGGGTTAAACTATGGCTACACCTTC
>TRBJ1-6|NA|TRBV9|many
CASSVGSTGFRSPLHF
TGTGCCAGCAGCGTGGGGTCGACGGGCTTTCGGTCACCCCTCCACTTT
>TRBJ1-6|TRBD1|TRBV28|many
CASSRRQGLSPLHF
TGTGCCAGCAGTCGTCGACAGGGTCTGTCACCCCTCCACTTT
>TRBJ2-6|NA|TRBV5-5|NA
CASSLAGTGANVLTF
TGTGCCAGCAGCTTGGCAGGTACTGGGGCCAACGTCCTGACTTTC
>TRBJ2-7|TRBD2|TRBV27|NA
CASSTLLAGAPYEQYF
TGTGCCAGCAGTACGCTGTTAGCGGGAGCCCCCTACGAGCAGTACTTC
>TRBJ2-7|NA|TRBV12-5|many
CASGLGSMEGEETYEQYF
TGTGCTAGTGGTTTGGGATCAATGGAAGGGGAAGAGACCTACGAGCAGTACTTC
>TRBJ1-5|NA|TRBV24-1|many
CATSPGPSNQPQHF
TGTGCCACCAGCCCCGGACCTTCCAATCAGCCCCAGCATTTT
>TRBJ2-5|NA|TRBV7-9|NA
CASSLGENQYF
TGTGCCAGCAGCTTAGGAGAGAACCAGTACTTC
>TRBJ1-1|TRBD1|TRBV24-1|NA
CATSDPRTGNTEAFF
TGTGCCACCAGTGACCCCCGGACAGGGAACACTGAAGCTTTCTTT
>TRBJ1-1|NA|TRBV6-1|many
CASSSDSLNTEAFF
TGTGCCAGCAGCTCCGACAGCTTGAACACTGAAGCTTTCTTT
>TRBJ2-1|TRBD2|TRBV24-1|many
CATRYHSGRIRNEQFF
TGTGCCACCAGATACCATAGCGGGAGAATAAGGAATGAGCAGTTCTTC
>TRBJ2-6|NA|TRBV5-1|few
CASSDPRPSGANVLTF
TGCGCCAGCAGCGACCCCCGCCCCTCTGGGGCCAACGTCCTGACTTTC
>TRBJ2-5|NA|TRBV7-9|NA
CASSLWDAQETQYF
TGTGCCAGCAGCTTGTGGGACGCCCAAGAGACCCAGTACTTC
>TRBJ2-3|NA|TRBV7-3|many
CASSLDRLATNTQYF
TGTGCCAGCAGCTTAGACAGGCTAGCGACGAATACGCAGTATTTT
>TRBJ2-7|NA|TRBV6-5|NA
CASSPRQRNEQYF
TGTGCCAGCAGTCCTCGACAGAGGAACGAGCAGTACTTC
>TRBJ2-3|NA|TRBV24-1|many
CATRWGLSQYF
TGTGCCACCAGGTGGGGGCTGTCGCAGTATTTT
>TRBJ2-4|TRBD1|TRBV6-2/TRBV6-3|NA
CASTDRPGQGIKRGKNIQYF
TGTGCCAGCACCGACAGACCGGGACAGGGTATAAAACGCGGGAAAAACATTCAGTACTTC
>TRBJ1-5|NA|TRBV24-1|NA
CATSVGGGQPQHF
TGTGCCACCAGTGTCGGGGGTGGTCAGCCCCAGCATTTT
>TRBJ1-1|NA|TRBV19|NA
CASSIGRSTEAFF
TGTGCCAGTAGTATCGGCAGGAGCACTGAAGCTTTCTTT
>TRBJ1-5|TRBD1|TRBV11-2|many
CASSFKTGSNQPQHF
TGTGCCAGCAGCTTCAAGACAGGGAGCAATCAGCCCCAGCATTTT
>TRBJ2-7|NA|TRBV9|many
CASVGADPYEQYF
TGTGCCAGCGTGGGGGCCGACCCCTACGAGCAGTACTTC
>TRBJ2-1|TRBD2|TRBV27|NA
CASSSPKSGRALYNEQFF
TGTGCCAGCAGTTCCCCTAAAAGCGGGAGGGCCCTTTACAATGAGCAGTTCTTC
>TRBJ2-5|NA|TRBV4-3|many
CASSQANRVQETQYF
TGCGCCAGCAGCCAAGCCAACCGAGTCCAAGAGACCCAGTACTTC
>TRBJ2-2|TRBD1|TRBV9|many
CASSHPNRGAYTGELFF
TGTGCCAGCAGCCACCCGAACAGGGGGGCGTACACCGGGGAGCTGTTTTTT
>TRBJ2-1|TRBD2|TRBV11-2|NA
CASSLELAGGRNEQFF
TGTGCCAGCAGCTTAGAACTAGCGGGGGGGCGTAATGAGCAGTTCTTC
>TRBJ1-3|NA|TRBV4-3|few
CASSQGPRAGSGNTIYF
TGCGCCAGCAGCCAAGGCCCCAGGGCGGGCTCTGGAAACACCATATATTTT
>TRBJ2-3|NA|TRBV7-9|many
CASRGRDTQYF
TGTGCCAGCAGGGGGAGAGATACGCAGTATTTT
>TRBJ2-7|NA|TRBV21-1|many
CASSRGGVTSYEQYF
TGTGCCAGCAGCCGGGGGGGGGTCACCTCCTACGAGCAGTACTTC
>TRBJ2-1|NA|TRBV5-4|many
CASSYGVGRRSYNEQFF
TGTGCCAGCAGTTACGGAGTAGGGAGACGCTCCTACAATGAGCAGTTCTTC
>TRBJ2-5|NA|TRBV6-5|few
CAGGDSQETQYF
TGTGCCGGGGGGGACAGCCAAGAGACCCAGTACTTC
>TRBJ2-2|NA|TRBV3-1|NA
CASSQQGAATGELFF
TGTGCCAGCAGCCAACAAGGAGCGGCCACCGGGGAGCTGTTTTTT
>TRBJ1-5|TRBD1|TRBV27|many
CASSGQGALQPQHF
TGTGCCAGCAGTGGACAGGGGGCTTTGCAGCCCCAGCATTTT
>TRBJ2-3|TRBD1|TRBV6-5|NA
CASSYSSAPGTGSADTQYF
TGTGCCAGCAGTTACTCGAGTGCCCCCGGGACAGGGTCAGCAGATACGCAGTATTTT
>TRBJ2-1|NA|TRBV11-1|many
CASSLGRPVQYNEQFF
TGTGCCAGCAGCTTAGGTCGCCCAGTCCAATACAATGAGCAGTTCTTC
>TRBJ2-5|NA|TRBV28|many
CASFPRGPPETQYF
TGTGCCAGCTTCCCCCGGGGCCCCCCAGAGACCCAGTACTTC
>TRBJ2-2|NA|TRBV12-3/TRBV12-4|many
CASSDSPRGGELFF
TGTGCCAGCTCTGATTCCCCCAGGGGCGGGGAGCTGTTTTTT
>TRBJ1-1|TRBD1|TRBV29-1|few
CSVDQGREDRANTEAFF
TGCAGCGTTGATCAGGGGAGGGAGGACAGGGCGAACACTGAAGCTTTCTTT
>TRBJ2-7|NA|TRBV9|many
CASSVEGRSMGIYEQYF
TGTGCCAGCAGCGTAGAGGGCAGAAGTATGGGGATATACGAGCAGTACTTC